This T cell receptor (beta chain) was obtained from a study of T cells in Graves' hyperthyroidism and ophthalmopathy. What was amplified from RNA transcripts were TCR beta CDR3 regions. The study used the HTBI primer set for a first-round RT-PCR of the TCR CDR3. MiXCR, run by TCRdb on the multiplex PCR reads, gives a single entry per CDR3 protein. The sample includes roughly 580,000 distinct CDR3 sequences, around 42% of them seen just once. This clonotype was counted a single time. Germline V gives CDR1 DFQATT, CDR2 SNEGSKA (reference sequence). The CDR3 has 14 amino acids. V dropped 5 bases and J dropped 0 bases, with 11 bases sitting between them.

The rearrangement links TRBV20-1 to TRBJ1-5; D is ambiguous. The material sequenced was peripheral blood or thyroid tissue (not recorded which). The origin of this receptor is a woman aged 18 to 35 with Graves' hyperthyroidism. The CDR3 nucleotides are TGCAGTGCTGCTCAGCTTATTAGCAATCAGCCCCAGCATTTT. It is translated as CSAAQLISNQPQHF.